This T cell receptor (beta chain) was retrieved from a study of T cells after yellow fever vaccination. Each CDR3 protein is one row after TCRdb ran MiXCR on the 5' RACE reads. The profile shows almost 30,000 distinct CDR3 sequences, over 5% of them singletons. This CDR3 has 13 residues. The V end lost 0 bases, the J end lost 5 bases, and 5 bases lay between the germline ends. Germline assignment: CDR1 DFQATT and CDR2 SNEGSKA (reference sequence). This clonotype was detected many times. The V gene is TRBV20-1, the J gene TRBJ1-6; no firm D call. The receptor was isolated from a young man who received the YFV17D yellow fever vaccine. Sample: PBMCs, either bulk or a sorted T-cell subset (CD4+, CD8+, memory, or dextramer-sorted; not recorded which), taken on the day of the yellow fever booster vaccination. The DNA of the CDR3 is TGCAGTGCTAGAGATATGAATAATTCACCCCTCCACTTT. Translated, it gives CSARDMNNSPLHF.